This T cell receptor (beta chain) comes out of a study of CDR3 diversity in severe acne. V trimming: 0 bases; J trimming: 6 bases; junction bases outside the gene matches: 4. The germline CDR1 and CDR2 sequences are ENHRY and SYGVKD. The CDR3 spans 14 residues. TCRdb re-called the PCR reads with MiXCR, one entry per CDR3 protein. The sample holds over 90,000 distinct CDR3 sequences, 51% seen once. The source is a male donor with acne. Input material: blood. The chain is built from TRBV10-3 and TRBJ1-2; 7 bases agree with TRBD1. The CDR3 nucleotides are TGTGCCATCAGTGAGTCTGGCCAGGGGGATGGCTACACCTTC. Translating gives CAISESGQGDGYTF.